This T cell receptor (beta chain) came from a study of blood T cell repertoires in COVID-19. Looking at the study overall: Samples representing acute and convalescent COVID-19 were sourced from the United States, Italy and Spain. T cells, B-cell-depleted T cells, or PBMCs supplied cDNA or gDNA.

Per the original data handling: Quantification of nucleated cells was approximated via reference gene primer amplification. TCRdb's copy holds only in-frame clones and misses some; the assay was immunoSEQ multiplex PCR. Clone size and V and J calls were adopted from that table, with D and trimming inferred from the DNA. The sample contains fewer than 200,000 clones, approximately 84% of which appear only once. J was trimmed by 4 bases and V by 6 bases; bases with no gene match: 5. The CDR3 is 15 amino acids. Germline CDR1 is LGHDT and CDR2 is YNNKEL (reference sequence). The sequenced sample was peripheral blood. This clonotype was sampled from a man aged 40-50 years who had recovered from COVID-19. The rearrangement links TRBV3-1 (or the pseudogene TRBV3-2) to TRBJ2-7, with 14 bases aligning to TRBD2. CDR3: CASSFGTSGRYEQYF. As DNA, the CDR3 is TGTGCCAGCAGTTTCGGGACTAGCGGGAGATACGAGCAGTACTTC.